The 21 T cell receptor beta chains in this list originate from one sample, sequenced in a study of OX40 agonist ivuxolimab in advanced cancers. The library was made by the immunoSEQ multiplex PCR assay. TCRdb provides this immuneACCESS table in a form limited to in-frame rearrangements. Some clones are lacking; in checked studies, under half of them reflect an unresolved V gene, and why the rest are absent is not known. In this sample the table shows roughly 88,000 clones, around 87% of which occur a single time. Roughly 4.9% of the sample comes from the top ten. This specimen was CD4+ or CD8+ T cells sorted from blood, taken in a trial of the OX40 agonist ivuxolimab. These receptors came from an adult with an advanced solid tumor such as melanoma, head and neck, liver or kidney cancer.

The chain has TRBV5-1 and TRBJ2-1; the match to TRBD2 covers 15 bases. The CDR3 length is 20 residues. Germline CDR1 reads SGHRS; CDR2 reads YFSETQ. After removal of 0 bases from V and 3 bases from J, the junction contained 10 bases not matched to a gene. The CDR3 reads CASSLVPGTSGRRVYNEQFF. In DNA form, the CDR3 reads TGCGCCAGCAGCTTGGTGCCCGGGACTAGCGGGAGGAGGGTCTACAATGAGCAGTTCTTC. The complete variable domain, with remaining parts taken from reference TRBV5-1 and TRBJ2-1, reads KAGVTQTPRYLIKTRGQQVTLSCSPISGHRSVSWYQQTPGQGLQFLFEYFSETQRNKGNFPGRFSGRQFSNSRSEMNVSTLELGDSALYLCASSLVPGTSGRRVYNEQFFGPGTRLTVL.

The chain links TRBV29-1 to TRBJ2-5; TRBD2 matches 12 bases. Losses at the gene ends were 1 base for V and 2 bases for J; bases not matched to a gene: 8. Germline values: CDR1 SQVTM, CDR2 ANQGSEA. The CDR3 is made up of 17 amino acids. This CDR3 reads CSVEVAVGLAGQETQYF. The CDR3 coding sequence is TGCAGCGTTGAAGTCGCCGTAGGACTAGCGGGACAAGAGACCCAGTACTTC.

This chain links TRBV15 with TRBJ1-5; D remains ambiguous. The CDR3 is 13 amino acids. Germline V gene lookup returns CDR1 LNHNV and CDR2 YYDKDF (reference sequence). V lost 8 bases to trimming and J lost 3 bases, with 11 bases between them. CDR3 in DNA: TGTGCCACCCAGGAAGGGCTCAATCAGCCCCAGCATTTT. Translation gives CATQEGLNQPQHF.

A few counts support this clone. The chain uses TRBV6-5 and TRBJ1-3, with a weak D call TRBD1 (5 bases). This CDR3 is 13 amino acids long. Trimming removed 6 bases from V and 2 bases from J, with 8 bases in between. Germline CDR1 reads MNHEY; CDR2 reads SVGAGI. The CDR3 sequence: CASSLTAGNTIYF. For the CDR3, the DNA is TGTGCCAGCAGCTTGACAGCTGGAAACACCATATATTTT.

This chain uses TRBV2 with TRBJ2-1; 11 bases agree with TRBD2. J lost 6 bases, V lost 7 bases, and 8 bases had no gene match. This CDR3 is built from 15 residues. The germline V gene encodes CDR1 SNHLY and CDR2 FYNNEI. The CDR3 region is CASTKKTSGSNEQFF. The DNA of the CDR3 is TGTGCCAGCACCAAAAAAACTAGCGGGAGCAATGAGCAGTTCTTC.

CDR3 in DNA: TGTGCCAGCAGCGCTAGGACAGCCCAGACGGGAAACACCATATATTTT. This translates into CASSARTAQTGNTIYF. The chain is built from TRBV7-9 and TRBJ1-3; TRBD1 is a possible D gene (6 bases). Germline CDR1 and CDR2: SEHNR and FQNEAQ (reference sequence). V lost 5 bases to trimming and J lost 4 bases, with 18 bases between them. CDR3 length: 16 residues.

The chain is built from TRBV5-1 and TRBJ1-2, with D unclear. This CDR3 comprises 14 residues. Trimming left V 2 bases short and J 0 bases short, with 8 bases between. The germline V gene has CDR1 SGHRS and CDR2 YFSETQ. As DNA, the CDR3 is TGCGCCAGCAGCTTTACGGACTCTAACTATGGCTACACCTTC. This codes for CASSFTDSNYGYTF.

J is TRBJ2-3 and V is TRBV5-1; 7 bases line up with TRBD2. CDR3 length equals 15 residues. V shed 0 bases and J 5 bases; nucleotides not matched to a gene: 6. The germline CDR1 and CDR2 sequences are SGHRS and YFSETQ. For the CDR3, the DNA is TGCGCCAGCAGCTTGGCAGCGGGAAACGGAGATACGCAGTATTTT. Amino acid sequence: CASSLAAGNGDTQYF.

The chain joins TRBV2 to TRBJ1-3; 7 bases are shared with TRBD1. CDR3 length equals 14 residues. Germline V gene sequence: CDR1 SNHLY, CDR2 FYNNEI. Trimming at V came to 6 bases and at J to 4 bases, leaving 6 bases not matched to a gene. CDR3 DNA sequence: TGTGCCAGCAGCGTCGAGGGGGCCGGAAACACCATATATTTT. As protein: CASSVEGAGNTIYF.

The chain links TRBV9 to TRBJ2-1; 8 bases line up with TRBD2. Trimming at V came to 5 bases and at J to 2 bases, leaving 6 bases not matched to a gene. Germline CDR1 reads SGDLS; CDR2 reads YYNGEE. This CDR3 has 15 amino acids. The CDR3 is CASSGTSGAYNEQFF. The CDR3 DNA reads TGTGCCAGCAGTGGAACTAGCGGAGCCTACAATGAGCAGTTCTTC.

The chain has TRBV9 and TRBJ2-7; 10 nucleotides agree with TRBD2. Unmatched junction bases numbered 9, after V lost 0 bases and J lost 6 bases. The CDR3 is 16 amino acids. The germline CDR1 and CDR2 sequences are SGDLS and YYNGEE. CDR3 nucleotide sequence: TGTGCCAGCAGCGTAGGTAGCGGGAGGCCCTCGGGCGAGCAGTACTTC. Amino acids: CASSVGSGRPSGEQYF.

The chain joins TRBV19 to TRBJ1-1; D is undetermined. V was shortened by 10 bases and J by 3 bases, with 18 bases between the two germline ends. The CDR3 length is 14 residues. Germline-derived CDR1 and CDR2 are LNHDA and SQIVND (reference sequence). The CDR3 loop is CATESLLRDTEAFF. CDR3 DNA: TGTGCCACCGAGTCCTTATTAAGGGACACTGAAGCTTTCTTT.

The chain employs TRBV5-5 and TRBJ2-7; TRBD2 matches at 8 bases. Germline assignment: CDR1 SGHKS and CDR2 YYEKEE (reference sequence). The CDR3 consists of 13 residues. J gave up 6 bases and V 4 bases, and 6 bases lay outside the gene matches. For the CDR3, the DNA is TGTGCCAGCAGCCCAGGACTAGCTCGCGAGCAGTACTTC. Translating it yields CASSPGLAREQYF.

The chain combines TRBV4-3 with TRBJ2-3; D unclear. Germline V gives CDR1 LGHNA, CDR2 YSLEER. V lost 0 bases to trimming and J lost 0 bases, with 4 bases between them. CDR3 size: 14 residues. The chain's CDR3 is CASSQEPSTDTQYF. The DNA for the CDR3 is TGCGCCAGCAGCCAAGAACCGAGCACAGATACGCAGTATTTT.

The rearrangement uses TRBV30 and TRBJ2-3; 9 positions match TRBD2. This CDR3 comprises 16 residues. V was clipped by 3 bases and J by 3 bases; unmatched bases: 10. The germline V gene encodes CDR1 GTSNPN and CDR2 SVGIG (reference sequence). The CDR3 loop reads CAWSQDSGRLTDTQYF. The CDR3 DNA is TGTGCCTGGAGCCAAGATAGCGGGAGATTGACAGATACGCAGTATTTT. Full variable domain (outside the CDR3, taken from reference TRBV30 and TRBJ2-3): SQTIHQWPATLVQPVGSPLSLECTVEGTSNPNLYWYRQAAGRGLQLLFYSVGIGQISSEVPQNLSASRPQDRQFILSSKKLLLSDSGFYLCAWSQDSGRLTDTQYFGPGTRLTVL.

The J gene is TRBJ1-1, the V gene TRBV19, with 8 bases lining up with TRBD1. The CDR3 consists of 14 residues. The J segment lost 1 base and the V segment lost 4 bases, leaving 2 bases of the junction unmatched. Germline loops: CDR1 LNHDA, CDR2 SQIVND (reference sequence). The CDR3 loop is CASSTDRGNTEAFF. DNA of the CDR3: TGTGCCAGTAGTACCGACAGGGGGAACACTGAAGCTTTCTTT.

The chain uses TRBV11-3 and TRBJ2-2; D gene uncertain. The CDR3 contains 15 residues. V shed 5 bases and J shed 4 bases, with 14 bases lying between them. Germline V gene data show CDR1 as SGHNT and CDR2 as YENEEA. DNA of the CDR3: TGTGCCAGCAGCCCGTTGGGCAGTGGCACCGGGGAGCTGTTTTTT. Amino acid sequence: CASSPLGSGTGELFF.

The V gene is TRBV27, the J gene TRBJ2-3; 9 nucleotides match TRBD2. Per the germline V gene, CDR1 is MNHEY and CDR2 is SMNVEV (reference sequence). J gave up 6 bases and V 7 bases, and 17 bases lay outside the gene matches. The CDR3 runs 17 residues. The CDR3 loop reads CASTSYSSGSPYDTQYF. In DNA form, the CDR3 reads TGTGCCAGCACTTCCTATAGTAGCGGGAGCCCTTACGATACGCAGTATTTT.

The chain joins TRBV27 to TRBJ2-3; D tentatively reads TRBD1 or TRBD2 (5 bases each). The CDR3 has 16 amino acids. CDR1 and CDR2 (germline): MNHEY, SMNVEV (reference sequence). V was shortened by 6 bases and J by 5 bases, with 21 bases between the two germline ends. As DNA, the CDR3 is TGTGCCAGCAGCCCCCGTGGGAAGGGGCGGGTAGATACGCAGTATTTT. Protein: CASSPRGKGRVDTQYF.

The V gene is TRBV21-1, the J gene TRBJ2-7; TRBD1, the D gene given by the table, was not confirmed from the DNA. TRBV21-1 is a recognized pseudogene. The CDR3 extends over 15 amino acids. The CDR3 region is CASSKLGQKTYEQYF. The CDR3 coding sequence is TGTGCCAGCAGCAAACTGGGACAGAAGACCTACGAGCAGTACTTC.

V usage is TRBV5-1 and J usage is TRBJ2-2; D call uncertain. The germline CDR1 and CDR2 sequences are SGHRS and YFSETQ. CDR3 length equals 13 residues. V was pared by 4 bases and J by 4 bases, with 8 bases between. CDR3 coding DNA: TGCGCCAGCAGCCTTAGCTCCACCGGGGAGCTGTTTTTT. Amino acid sequence: CASSLSSTGELFF. The complete variable domain, with remaining parts taken from reference TRBV5-1 and TRBJ2-2, reads KAGVTQTPRYLIKTRGQQVTLSCSPISGHRSVSWYQQTPGQGLQFLFEYFSETQRNKGNFPGRFSGRQFSNSRSEMNVSTLELGDSALYLCASSLSSTGELFFGEGSRLTVL.